What follows are 5 T cell receptor beta chains derived from one specimen sequenced in a study of cytomegalovirus exposure and HLA in healthy donors. Both 60 Vbeta primers and 13 Jbeta primers went into the PCR. The table came from immunoSEQ multiplex PCR; TCRdb's copy has only in-frame clones and leaves some out. Here the sample spans 150,000 to 200,000 clones, 70% to 90% being singletons. What was sequenced was PBMCs. The source of these receptors is a man aged 18 to 29 in good health and CMV-seropositive.

V usage is TRBV21-1 and J usage is TRBJ2-7; the D call in the table, TRBD1, was not verified against the DNA. TRBV21-1 is given as a pseudogene. CDR3 length: 13 amino acids. The CDR3 bases are TGTGCCAGCCGACGGGACAGGGACGAGAGAGGCTACTTC. Protein: CASRRDRDERGYF.

The V call is TRBV18, the J call TRBJ2-3; TRBD1 aligns across 11 bases. The CDR3 is made up of 17 amino acids. Germline V gene sequence: CDR1 KGHSH, CDR2 LQKENI. After removal of 3 bases from V and 0 bases from J, the junction contained 5 bases not matched to a gene. CDR3 sequence: CASSPRGTGGSTDTQYF. For the CDR3, the DNA is TGTGCCAGCTCACCGAGGGGGACAGGGGGTAGCACAGATACGCAGTATTTT.

In regard to this clone: One junction end does not reproduce the germline sequence, and a read error may be involved. CDR3 sequence (DNA): TGCGCCAGCAGCCAAGATGGACAGGGCCTGGCCAACGGCCTGACTTTC. Its protein is CASSQDGQGLANGLTF. This chain connects TRBV4-3 to TRBJ2-6, with 8 nucleotides matching TRBD1. The CDR3 runs to 16 residues. Germline CDR1 and CDR2: LGHNA and YSLEER.

This chain uses TRBV29-1 with TRBJ2-5; unclear D gene. The CDR3 is 12 residues long. Germline CDR1 SQVTM, CDR2 ANQGSEA. Trimming pared 5 bases from V and 5 bases from J, leaving 12 bases between. CDR3: CSVSYPGETQYF. Written as DNA, the CDR3 is TGCAGCGTTAGCTACCCCGGTGAGACCCAGTACTTC.

The chain links TRBV7-8 to TRBJ2-7; possible D gene TRBD1, 5 bases. Trimming removed 5 bases at V and 2 bases at J, with 13 bases between. CDR1 and CDR2 (germline): SGHVS, FQNEAQ. This CDR3 has 14 amino acids. The CDR3 loop reads CASSLDTPTYEQYF. The CDR3 nucleotides read TGTGCCAGCAGCCTGGACACGCCGACCTACGAGCAGTACTTC.